This T cell receptor (beta chain) was profiled in a study of TIL therapy for anti-PD-1-resistant metastatic lung cancer. In the study overall: Patients then received nivolumab; progressors got lymphodepletion, TIL and IL-2. Most patients had lung adenocarcinoma; a few tumors were EGFR-mutant, two ALK-rearranged; half smoked currently or formerly. Tumors carried a median 1.5 non-synonymous mutations per megabase. Tumors had a median PD-L1 proportion score of around 6%.

Losses at the gene ends were 3 bases for V and 7 bases for J; bases not matched to a gene: 5. Per germline, CDR1 LNHDA and CDR2 SQIVND (reference sequence). This CDR3 contains 15 residues. Sequencing used immunoSEQ v3. Assay used: immunoSEQ multiplex PCR; TCRdb lists only in-frame clones, some missing. The table shows nearly 60,000 clones, with around 67% occurring only once. Sample time point: pre-treatment sample, taken before nivolumab and TIL therapy. The sequences come from blood, collected at baseline. The chain joins TRBV19 to TRBJ2-2; 10 bases are a match to TRBD1. The TCR was taken from a person between 25 and 79 years old with non-small cell lung cancer. CDR3 bases: TGTGCCAGTAGTATGACAGGGGGCGCGGGCGGGGAGCTGTTTTTT. Its translation: CASSMTGGAGGELFF.